This entry describes one T cell receptor beta chain. In terms of age and location, participants ranged from roughly 18 to 95 years and lived in 24 US areas. Participants had their cohort set by participant-reported clinical history. Sequencing was performed with immunoSEQ multiplex PCR; in TCRdb, only in-frame clones are kept and a portion is missing. The sample lists 170,000 or so clones, roughly 87% occurring once. V lost 2 bases, J lost 0 bases, and 8 bases lay in between. This CDR3 is 15 amino acids long. Germline CDR1 is MDHEN and CDR2 is SYDVKM. The data were obtained in a study of blood T cell repertoires in COVID-19. Study background: Specimens from acute and convalescent COVID-19 originated in the United States, Italy and Spain.

This chain joins TRBV28 and TRBJ1-3, with D hard to call. Sequencing input: PBMCs or T cells enriched from blood (not recorded which). The source of this sequence is a woman in her forties or fifties who had recovered from COVID-19. The CDR3 DNA reads TGTGCCAGCAGTTTACCTCGACACTCTGGAAACACCATATATTTT. Residues: CASSLPRHSGNTIYF. Full variable domain (rest looked up from reference TRBV28 and TRBJ1-3): DVKVTQSSRYLVKRTGEKVFLECVQDMDHENMFWYRQDPGLGLRLIYFSYDVKMKEKGDIPEGYSVSREKKERFSLILESASTNQTSMYLCASSLPRHSGNTIYFGEGSWLTVV.